The T cell receptor (beta chain) described here comes from a study of cytomegalovirus exposure and HLA in healthy donors. Whole-study results and caveats: CMV serostatus was the only recorded immune exposure for donors. Most subjects had HLA-A and HLA-B alleles reportedly predicted accurately by TCR beta sequences. One variant, a missense change in DCLRE1C, was linked in a later analysis to TCR beta V- and J-gene trimming.

CDR3 length: 16 amino acids. This clone was detected only once. What it recognizes is unknown. A multiplex PCR was run with 60 Vbeta primers and 13 Jbeta primers. Assay used: immunoSEQ multiplex PCR; TCRdb lists only in-frame clones, some missing. The sample includes 150,000 or so clones, around 84% of them seen just once. Sequencing input: PBMCs. The chain has TRBV21-1 and TRBJ2-7; the DNA was not compared with TRBD1, the D call given in the table. TRBV21-1 is a pseudogene locus. The sequence was collected from a man aged 18 to 29 in good health and CMV-seropositive. The CDR3 bases are TGTGCCAGCAGCAAAGTGTCGGTCAGGGGGGCTTTAGAGCAGTACTTC. This translates into CASSKVSVRGALEQYF.